This is a list of T cell receptor beta chains from one sample in a study of OX40 agonist ivuxolimab in advanced cancers. Data came from immunoSEQ multiplex PCR; TCRdb stores just in-frame clones and leaves some out. The sample lists under 95,000 clones, 80% to 90% occurring once. Here the sequenced sample was CD4+ or CD8+ T cells sorted from blood, taken in a trial of the OX40 agonist ivuxolimab. The receptors were gathered from an adult with an advanced solid tumor such as melanoma, head and neck, liver or kidney cancer. Both conserved end residues are part of each CDR3.

CATVSRANTEAFF	TRBJ1-1	TRBV28
CASSSSGLPSYEQYF	TRBJ2-7	TRBV28
CASSKLTSGRAIEQFF	TRBJ2-1	TRBV19
CASSPQGEGYTF	TRBJ1-2	TRBV6-6
CASSVGGTSGRVNEQFF	TRBJ2-1	TRBV7-9
CAISRLQGSQMNTEAFF	TRBJ1-1	TRBV10-3
CASSLELASYNEQFF	TRBJ2-1	TRBV5-1
CAITGGGSSGANVLTF	TRBJ2-6	TRBV10-3
CASSSYAAGTNQPQHF	TRBJ1-5	TRBV7-9
CASSLVTAEITDTQYF	TRBJ2-3	TRBV5-1
CSVSGGQGSITGELFF	TRBJ2-2	TRBV29-1
CASSLGRPSYGYTF	TRBJ1-2	TRBV5-6
CASSPRGAGVSLYNEQFF	TRBJ2-1	TRBV27
CASSLGLETQYF	TRBJ2-5	TRBV13
CAINQLGGVYEQYF	TRBJ2-7	TRBV10-3
CASSWTSAYEQYF	.	TRBV7-2
CASSDGRSVVAKNIQYF	TRBJ2-4	TRBV6-1
CASGISGSPSYEQYF	TRBJ2-7	TRBV28
CASSQNPGTGIQNTIYF	TRBJ1-3	TRBV4-2
CASITGTGAYEQYF	TRBJ2-7	TRBV10-3
CASSEQFYEQYF	.	TRBV2